These 5 T cell receptor beta chains were all obtained from the same sample, sequenced in a study of blood T cells in healthy people across ages. PCR was performed a second time for about 7 to 11 cycles using a sample-barcoded 5' primer and a J-beta primer mix. TCRdb redid the calling of the 5' RACE reads with MiXCR, one entry per CDR3 protein. The sample consists of about 1.6 million distinct CDR3 sequences, about 35% of them appearing once. The sample consisted of blood. The receptors originated from a woman in her twenties or thirties in good health.

This chain connects TRBV28 to TRBJ2-5; D possibly uses TRBD1 or TRBD2 (5 bases each). Trimming left V 4 bases short and J 2 bases short, with 20 bases between. The V gene's germline CDR1 is MDHEN and CDR2 SYDVKM. This CDR3 region has 17 residues. CDR3 sequence: CASSSGQPIGGQETQYF. The CDR3 DNA reads TGTGCCAGCAGTTCAGGACAACCAATCGGAGGACAAGAGACCCAGTACTTC.

This clonotype was seen once. Sequence at one end of the junction differs from germline and may be a read error. The chain couples TRBV2 to TRBJ2-3, with D possibly TRBD2 on 6 matching bases. CDR3 size: 12 residues. The germline gives CDR1 SNHLY, CDR2 FYNNEI. The CDR3 bases are TGTGCCAGTAGTGAATATCTGGCGGGACGGTATTTT. Its translation is CASSEYLAGRYF.

This clonotype has only a few counts. V is TRBV20-1 and J is TRBJ2-3; either TRBD1 or TRBD2 may fit D (5 bases each). Trimming pared 6 bases from V and 4 bases from J, leaving 23 bases between. The CDR3 spans 16 residues. The germline V gene has CDR1 DFQATT and CDR2 SNEGSKA (reference sequence). The CDR3 bases are TGCAGTGCAACCCCATGGGGGACCGCCAGGCCAGATACGCAGTATTTT. Its translation is CSATPWGTARPDTQYF.

This clonotype was observed a single time. The chain links TRBV19 to TRBJ2-7, with 8 positions matching TRBD1. The length of the CDR3 is 14 residues. V was pared by 5 bases and J by 1 base, with 4 bases of the junction left unmatched. CDR1 and CDR2 (germline): LNHDA, SQIVND (reference sequence). CDR3 in amino acids: CASSGTGESYEQYF. The CDR3 DNA sequence: TGTGCCAGTAGTGGGACAGGTGAATCCTACGAGCAGTACTTC.

This rearrangement joins TRBV20-1 to TRBJ2-3; D is tentatively TRBD1 or TRBD2 (5 bases each). Germline V gives CDR1 DFQATT, CDR2 SNEGSKA (reference sequence). The CDR3 length is 16 residues. The DNA for the CDR3 is TGCAGCCAGGCTAAAAGACGGGACCGGGTGGGGGATACGCAGTATTTT. It specifies CSQAKRRDRVGDTQYF.